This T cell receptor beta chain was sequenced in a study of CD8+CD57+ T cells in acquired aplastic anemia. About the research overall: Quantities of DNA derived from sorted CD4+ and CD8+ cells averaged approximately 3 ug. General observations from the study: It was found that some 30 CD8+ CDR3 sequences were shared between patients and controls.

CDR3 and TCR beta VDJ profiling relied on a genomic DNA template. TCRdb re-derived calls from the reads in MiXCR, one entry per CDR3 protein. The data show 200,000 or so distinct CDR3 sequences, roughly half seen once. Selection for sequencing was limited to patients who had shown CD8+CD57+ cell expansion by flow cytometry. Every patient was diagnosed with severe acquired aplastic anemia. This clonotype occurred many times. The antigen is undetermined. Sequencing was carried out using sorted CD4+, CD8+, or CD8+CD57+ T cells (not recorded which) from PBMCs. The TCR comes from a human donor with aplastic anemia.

This chain's CDR3 is CASATSGRVSYEQYF. CDR3 coding DNA: TGTGCCAGCGCGACTAGCGGGAGGGTCTCCTACGAGCAGTACTTC. This sequence joins TRBV6-1 and TRBJ2-7, with 14 bases aligning to TRBD2. The CDR3 consists of 15 residues. Unmatched junction bases numbered 3, after V lost 8 bases and J lost 0 bases. Germline assignment: CDR1 MNHNS and CDR2 SASEGT.